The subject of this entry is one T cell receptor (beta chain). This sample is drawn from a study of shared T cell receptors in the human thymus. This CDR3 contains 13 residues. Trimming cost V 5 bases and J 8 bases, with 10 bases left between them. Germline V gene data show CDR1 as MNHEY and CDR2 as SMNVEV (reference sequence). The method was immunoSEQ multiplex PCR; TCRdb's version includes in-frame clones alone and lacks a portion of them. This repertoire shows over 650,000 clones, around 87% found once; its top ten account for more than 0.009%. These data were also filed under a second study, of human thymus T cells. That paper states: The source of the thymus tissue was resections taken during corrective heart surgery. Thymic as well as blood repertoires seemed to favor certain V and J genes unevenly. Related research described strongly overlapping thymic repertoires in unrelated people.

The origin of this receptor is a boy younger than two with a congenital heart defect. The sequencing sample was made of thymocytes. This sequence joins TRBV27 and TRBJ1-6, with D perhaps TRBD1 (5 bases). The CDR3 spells CASSPGYHSPLHF. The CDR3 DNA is TGTGCCAGCAGTCCAGGGTATCATTCACCCCTCCACTTT.